What follows are 16 T cell receptor beta chains derived from one specimen sequenced in a study of shared clonotypes between healthy human individuals. Profiling relied on immunoSEQ multiplex PCR, and the TCRdb table lists in-frame clones only, not all of them. This sample has about 2.3 million clones, with around 90% found just once. The sequenced sample was naive CD4+ T cells from PBMCs. Specified subset: CD45RA+ positively selected. These receptors came from a man younger than 35 in good health. Some clones in this sample may be carry-over from other donors' samples.

The CDR3 DNA reads as TGTGCCAGCAGCGCACCGGGACTAGCGGCCGAGGGGACAGATACGCAGTATTTT. Translating gives CASSAPGLAAEGTDTQYF. This chain joins TRBV9 and TRBJ2-3, with 11 bases aligning to TRBD2. The ends lost 3 bases at V and 3 bases at J; junction bases unmatched: 12. This CDR3 contains 18 residues. The germline V gene encodes CDR1 SGDLS and CDR2 YYNGEE.

The chain uses TRBV7-8 and TRBJ1-2; 8 bases map to TRBD1. The ends lost 7 bases at V and 4 bases at J; junction bases unmatched: 11. Per germline, CDR1 SGHVS and CDR2 FQNEAQ. CDR3 length equals 15 residues. CDR3 nucleotide sequence: TGTGCCAGCACCCCGGGACGACAGGGGATCTATGGCTACACCTTC. It yields the protein CASTPGRQGIYGYTF.

J is TRBJ2-7 and V is TRBV23-1, with D maybe TRBD2 (6 bases). TRBV23-1 qualifies as an ORF whose function is uncertain. This CDR3 contains 13 residues. The V gene lost 0 bases and the J gene lost 11 bases, with 14 bases spanning the gap. Here the CDR3 reads CASSQSWSPGEYF. The CDR3 DNA reads TGCGCCAGCAGTCAATCTTGGTCACCGGGGGAGTACTTC.

This clone was found a few times. The gene calls are TRBV11-3 and TRBJ1-2; a weak D match, TRBD1 (6 bases). Per the germline V gene, CDR1 is SGHNT and CDR2 is YENEEA. CDR3 length: 15 amino acids. V was trimmed by 5 bases and J by 2 bases, leaving 15 bases between them. In DNA, the CDR3 is TGTGCCAGCAGCCCTAGGGCAGGGGCGAACTATGGCTACACCTTC. It is translated as CASSPRAGANYGYTF. The variable domain in full, completed from reference TRBV11-3 and TRBJ1-2, reads EAGVVQSPRYKIIEKKQPVAFWCNPISGHNTLYWYLQNLGQGPELLIRYENEEAVDDSQLPKDRFSAERLKGVDSTLKIQPAELGDSAVYLCASSPRAGANYGYTFGSGTRLTVV.

The gene calls are TRBV21-1 and TRBJ1-3. TRBV21-1 is designated a pseudogene. There are 17 residues in the CDR3. CDR3: CASSKRLVSGSGNTIYF. In nucleotides, the CDR3 is TGTGCCAGCAGCAAGAGGTTGGTGTCCGGCTCTGGAAACACCATATATTTT.

The chain combines TRBV7-8 with TRBJ1-2; D gene uncertain. The V gene's germline CDR1 is SGHVS and CDR2 FQNEAQ. CDR3 length: 13 amino acids. Trimming shortened V by 3 bases and J by 2 bases, and 7 bases separated the two germline ends. The CDR3 protein is CASSFGTNYGYTF. CDR3 coding DNA: TGTGCCAGCAGCTTCGGCACGAACTATGGCTACACCTTC.

This chain joins TRBV5-4 and TRBJ2-7; tentatively, D is TRBD2 (6 bases). The CDR3 runs 17 residues. V lost 4 bases and J lost 4, with 24 bases in between. Germline values: CDR1 SGHNT, CDR2 YYREEE (reference sequence). DNA for the CDR3: TGTGCCAGCAGCGCCGGGGGTGGGGCCCTCAACAGATACGAGCAGTACTTC. Translating it yields CASSAGGGALNRYEQYF.

This chain's CDR3 is CASSQQGNTVELFF. The DNA of the CDR3 is TGCGCCAGCAGCCAACAGGGGAACACTGTGGAGCTGTTTTTT. This chain connects TRBV4-1 to TRBJ2-2, with D perhaps TRBD1 (6 bases). The CDR3 spans 14 residues. The V gene's germline CDR1 is MGHRA and CDR2 YSYEKL. Trimming left V 2 bases short and J 10 bases short, with 14 bases between.

The rearrangement links TRBV27 to TRBJ1-4; tentatively, D is TRBD1 (5 bases). Trimming cost V 4 bases and J 8 bases, with 14 bases left between them. This CDR3 contains 14 residues. The V gene's germline CDR1 is MNHEY and CDR2 SMNVEV (reference sequence). CDR3 nucleotide sequence: TGTGCCAGCAGTTCTTGGGGCCAGACGGAAAAACTGTTTTTT. The encoded protein is CASSSWGQTEKLFF. The whole variable domain, remainder taken from reference TRBV27 and TRBJ1-4, is EAQVTQNPRYLITVTGKKLTVTCSQNMNHEYMSWYRQDPGLGLRQIYYSMNVEVTDKGDVPEGYKVSRKEKRNFPLILESPSPNQTSLYFCASSSWGQTEKLFFGSGTQLSVL.

This clone was detected only a few times. The sample holds other DNA sequences that translate to the same CDR3. The chain recombines TRBV18 with TRBJ1-5; perhaps TRBD1 as D (6 bases). CDR3 length equals 13 residues. The germline V and J ends were trimmed by 3 bases and 5 bases, with 8 bases remaining between them. CDR1 is KGHSH and CDR2 is LQKENI in the germline V gene. DNA of the CDR3: TGTGCCAGCTCACCGTCAGGGGATCAGCCCCAGCATTTT. It codes for CASSPSGDQPQHF.

The rearrangement uses TRBV15 and TRBJ2-1; D is undetermined. The germline V and J ends were trimmed by 0 bases and 9 bases, with 6 bases remaining between them. The CDR3 runs 12 residues. The V gene's germline CDR1 is LNHNV and CDR2 YYDKDF (reference sequence). In DNA form, the CDR3 reads TGTGCCACCAGCAGAGATCTTCTTGAGCAGTTCTTC. Translating gives CATSRDLLEQFF.

The CDR3 spells CASSIRDSGEKLFF. CDR3 in DNA: TGTGCCAGTAGTATACGGGACAGCGGGGAAAAACTGTTTTTT. The chain joins TRBV19 to TRBJ1-4; 7 bases agree with TRBD1. With V trimmed by 2 bases and J by 8 bases, 5 bases remained unmatched. The CDR3 loop spans 14 amino acids. Germline CDR1 LNHDA, CDR2 SQIVND (reference sequence).

The chain links TRBV28 to TRBJ2-5; 12 bases map to TRBD2. CDR3 length: 18 amino acids. The J segment lost 3 bases and the V segment lost 8 bases, leaving 16 bases of the junction unmatched. CDR1 and CDR2 (germline): MDHEN, SYDVKM. This CDR3 is CASLRGLAGGRGKETQYF. DNA of the CDR3: TGTGCCAGCTTACGGGGTCTAGCGGGAGGGCGGGGTAAAGAGACCCAGTACTTC.

The J gene is TRBJ2-2, the V gene TRBV6-1; 7 bases are shared with TRBD1. The germline CDR1 and CDR2 sequences are MNHNS and SASEGT. Trimming removed 5 bases from V and 1 base from J; junction bases left unmatched: 1. The CDR3 has 14 amino acids. The CDR3 protein is CASSNRGNTGELFF. The CDR3 region has the DNA TGTGCCAGCAGTAACAGGGGGAACACCGGGGAGCTGTTTTTT.

The chain joins TRBV9 to TRBJ2-1, with 8 bases identical to TRBD2. The CDR3 is 18 residues long. The J segment lost 4 bases and the V segment lost 0 bases, leaving 12 bases of the junction unmatched. CDR1 is SGDLS, CDR2 YYNGEE, per germline. CDR3 protein: CASSVGDAGGHLYNEQFF. The CDR3 nucleotides are TGTGCCAGCAGCGTAGGCGATGCGGGAGGACATCTATACAATGAGCAGTTCTTC.

This chain joins TRBV14 and TRBJ2-7, with D perhaps given as TRBD1 or TRBD2 (5 bases each). The V end was cut by 4 bases, the J end by 7 bases, with 14 bases between. The CDR3 length is 13 residues. Germline values: CDR1 SGHDN, CDR2 FVKESK. Here the CDR3 reads CASSRLIWGEQYF. Here the CDR3 DNA reads TGTGCCAGCAGCCGGTTAATTTGGGGGGAGCAGTACTTC.